The source of this T cell receptor beta chain is a study of CD8+CD57+ T cells in acquired aplastic anemia. Patients picked for sequencing had shown CD8+CD57+ cell expansion detected by flow cytometry. In its sample, this clonotype was seen many times. CDR3 and TCR beta VDJ profiling relied on genomic DNA as the template. One entry per CDR3 protein results from TCRdb running MiXCR on the reads. The sample contains some 170,000 distinct CDR3 sequences, more than 45% of which appear only once. V lost 4 bases and J lost 6, with 16 bases in between. The CDR3 contains 14 residues. The germline V gene has CDR1 SGHVS and CDR2 FQNEAQ.

The receptor's source is a human donor with aplastic anemia. Sequencing used sorted CD4+, CD8+, or CD8+CD57+ T cells (not recorded which) from PBMCs. The chain combines TRBV7-8 with TRBJ2-7; TRBD1 might be the D (6 bases). CDR3 sequence reads: CASSSPLQGFEQYF. The CDR3 nucleotides are TGTGCCAGCAGCTCCCCCCTCCAGGGGTTCGAGCAGTACTTC.